Listed below are T cell receptor beta chains from one sample, sequenced in a study of T cell responses to AZD1222 COVID-19 vaccine. Here immunoSEQ multiplex PCR was the method, and the copy in TCRdb shows in-frame clones only, minus some. The sample comprises about 190,000 clones, approximately 92% of which are singletons, and roughly 1.4% rests with the top ten. The sample here was peripheral blood, taken on day 0 of AZD1222 vaccination. The source is an adult in good health. Each CDR3 is given with its conserved first and last residue. D genes are given only for firm matches. The listing skips clone size in some rows; elsewhere it reads once, few, many or a size class.

d_call j_call clone_size v_call cdr3_aa cdr3_nt
- TRBJ1-4 - TRBV30 CAWSGQNEKLFF TGTGCCTGGAGTGGTCAGAATGAAAAACTGTTTTTT
TRBD1 TRBJ1-3 few TRBV2 CASSGDRGNTIYF TGTGCCAGCAGTGGGGACAGAGGAAACACCATATATTTT
TRBD2 TRBJ2-3 - TRBV6-5 CASSPRGAPDTQYF TGTGCCAGCAGTCCGCGGGGGGCGCCAGATACGCAGTATTTT
- TRBJ1-4 - TRBV7-2 CASSSTTNEKLFF TGTGCCAGCAGCTCAACAACTAATGAAAAACTGTTTTTT
TRBD2 TRBJ2-3 once TRBV6-4 CASSYSGSTDTQYF TGTGCCAGCAGTTATAGCGGGAGCACAGATACGCAGTATTTT
- TRBJ1-1 - TRBV7-9 CASSLVPGTEAFF TGTGCCAGCAGCTTAGTCCCAGGGACCGAAGCTTTCTTT
- TRBJ2-2 - TRBV5-1 CASSLPQGSGELFF TGCGCCAGCAGCTTACCCCAGGGGTCCGGGGAGCTGTTTTTT
- TRBJ1-4 - TRBV6-5 CASSRQATNEKLFF TGTGCCAGCAGCAGACAGGCAACTAATGAAAAACTGTTTTTT
- TRBJ2-6 - TRBV7-3 CASSRPDQSSGANVLTF TGTGCCAGCAGCAGACCAGATCAGAGCTCTGGGGCCAACGTCCTGACTTTC
TRBD2 TRBJ2-3 once TRBV10-3 CAIRAGAGGQVGDTQYF TGTGCCATCAGGGCGGGAGCGGGGGGGCAGGTGGGAGATACGCAGTATTTT
- TRBJ1-6 - TRBV2 CASSEAGGGVNSPLHF TGTGCCAGCAGTGAAGCGGGCGGGGGGGTTAATTCACCCCTCCACTTT
- TRBJ2-3 - TRBV7-3 CASTWGVHSTDTQYF TGTGCCAGCACCTGGGGGGTCCATAGCACAGATACGCAGTATTTT
TRBD1 TRBJ1-2 - TRBV18 CASSLGQGNYGYTF TGTGCCAGCTCACTGGGACAGGGGAACTATGGCTACACCTTC
- TRBJ2-7 - TRBV5-4 CASSLAGSYEQYF TGTGCCAGCAGCTTGGCAGGTTCCTACGAGCAGTACTTC
- TRBJ2-2 - TRBV6-6 CASSLTGELFF TGTGCCAGCAGCCTTACCGGGGAGCTGTTTTTT